This T cell receptor beta chain was captured in a study of T cell changes during pregnancy in multiple sclerosis. Clones were sequenced by immunoSEQ multiplex PCR, and TCRdb holds only the in-frame ones, with some missing. The sample consists of about 72,000 clones, roughly 91% of them appearing once. This receptor was identified in a female donor in good health, enrolled as a control in a pregnancy study. The material was peripheral blood, obtained in the third trimester of pregnancy.

CDR3 in amino acids: CASSDPLRNEQFF. DNA for the CDR3: TGCGCCAGCAGTGACCCTCTACGCAATGAGCAGTTCTTC. The chain couples TRBV10-2 to TRBJ2-1; no reliable D call. This CDR3 comprises 13 residues. CDR1 is WSHSY and CDR2 is SAAADI in the germline V gene. The V gene lost 3 bases and the J gene lost 6 bases, with 9 bases spanning the gap.